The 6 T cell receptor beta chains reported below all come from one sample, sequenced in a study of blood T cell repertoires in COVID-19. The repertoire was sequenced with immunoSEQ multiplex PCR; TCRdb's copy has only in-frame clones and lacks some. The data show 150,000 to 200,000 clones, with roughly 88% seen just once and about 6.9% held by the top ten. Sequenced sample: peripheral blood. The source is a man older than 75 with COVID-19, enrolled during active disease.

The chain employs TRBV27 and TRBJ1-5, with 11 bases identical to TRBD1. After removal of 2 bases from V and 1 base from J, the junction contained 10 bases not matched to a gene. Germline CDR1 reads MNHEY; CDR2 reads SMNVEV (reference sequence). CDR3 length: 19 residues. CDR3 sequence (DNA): TGTGCCAGCAGTTTAACCGCCCTGGGACAGGGGGTAAGCAATCAGCCCCAGCATTTT. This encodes CASSLTALGQGVSNQPQHF.

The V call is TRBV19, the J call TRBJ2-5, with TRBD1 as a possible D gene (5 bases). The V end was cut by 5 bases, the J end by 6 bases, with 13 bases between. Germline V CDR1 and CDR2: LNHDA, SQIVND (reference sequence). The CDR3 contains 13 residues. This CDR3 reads CASSSTDTKTQYF. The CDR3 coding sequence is TGTGCCAGTAGTTCGACAGATACAAAGACCCAGTACTTC.

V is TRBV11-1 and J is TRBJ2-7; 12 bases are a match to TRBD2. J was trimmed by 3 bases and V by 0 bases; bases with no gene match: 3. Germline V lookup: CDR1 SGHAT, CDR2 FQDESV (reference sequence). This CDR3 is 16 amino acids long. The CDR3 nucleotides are TGTGCCAGCAGCTTAGCGCTAGCGGGGGGGCGCTACGAGCAGTACTTC. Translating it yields CASSLALAGGRYEQYF.

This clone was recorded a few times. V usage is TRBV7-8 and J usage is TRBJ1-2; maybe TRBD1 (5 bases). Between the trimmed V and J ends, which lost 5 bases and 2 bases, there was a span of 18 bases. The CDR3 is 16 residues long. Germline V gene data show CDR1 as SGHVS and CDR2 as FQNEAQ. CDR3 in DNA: TGTGCCAGCAGCAAACCCACAGGCAAAGGGAACTATGGCTACACCTTC. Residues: CASSKPTGKGNYGYTF.

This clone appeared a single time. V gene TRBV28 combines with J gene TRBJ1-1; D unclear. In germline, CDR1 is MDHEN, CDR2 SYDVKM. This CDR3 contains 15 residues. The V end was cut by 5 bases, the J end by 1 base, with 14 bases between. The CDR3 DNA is TGTGCCAGCAGTGCCCTCGGAACAGAGAACACTGAAGCTTTCTTT. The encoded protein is CASSALGTENTEAFF.

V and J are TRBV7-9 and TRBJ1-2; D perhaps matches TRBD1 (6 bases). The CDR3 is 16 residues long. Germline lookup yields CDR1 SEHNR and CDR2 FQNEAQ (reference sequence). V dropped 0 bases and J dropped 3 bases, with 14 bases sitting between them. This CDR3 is CASSLASGEGDYGYTF. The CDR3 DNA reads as TGTGCCAGCAGCTTAGCATCAGGGGAGGGTGACTATGGCTACACCTTC.